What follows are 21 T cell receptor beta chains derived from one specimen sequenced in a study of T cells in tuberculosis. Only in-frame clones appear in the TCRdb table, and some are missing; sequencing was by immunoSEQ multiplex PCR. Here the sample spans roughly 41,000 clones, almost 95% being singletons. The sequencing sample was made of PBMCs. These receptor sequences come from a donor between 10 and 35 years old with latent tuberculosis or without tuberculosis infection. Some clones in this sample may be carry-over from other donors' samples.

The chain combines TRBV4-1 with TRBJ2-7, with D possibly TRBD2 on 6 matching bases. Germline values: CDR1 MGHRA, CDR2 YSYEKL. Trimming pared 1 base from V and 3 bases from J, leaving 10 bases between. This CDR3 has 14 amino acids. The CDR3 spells CASSQVEGLYEQYV. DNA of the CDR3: TGCGCCAGCAGCCAAGTGGAGGGACTCTACGAGCAGTACGTC.

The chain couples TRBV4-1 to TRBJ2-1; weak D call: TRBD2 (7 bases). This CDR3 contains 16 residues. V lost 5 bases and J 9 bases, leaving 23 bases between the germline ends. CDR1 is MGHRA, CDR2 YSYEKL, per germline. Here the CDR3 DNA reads TGCGCCAGCAGCTCTTTGGGGGGGCCTTTTCTGAGTGAGCAGTTCTTC. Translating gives CASSSLGGPFLSEQFF.

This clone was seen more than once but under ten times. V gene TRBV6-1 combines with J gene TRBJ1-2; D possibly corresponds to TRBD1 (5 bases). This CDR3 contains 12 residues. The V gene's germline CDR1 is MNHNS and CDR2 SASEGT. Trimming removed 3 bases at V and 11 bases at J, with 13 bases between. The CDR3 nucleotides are TGTGCCAGCAGTGAGATGGGGCGGCCTTACACCTTC. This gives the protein CASSEMGRPYTF.

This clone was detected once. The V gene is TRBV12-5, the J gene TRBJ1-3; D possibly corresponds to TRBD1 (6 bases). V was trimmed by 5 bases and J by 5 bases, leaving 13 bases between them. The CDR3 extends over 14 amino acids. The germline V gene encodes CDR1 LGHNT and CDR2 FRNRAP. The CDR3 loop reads CASGPRGGRNTIYF. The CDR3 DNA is TGTGCTAGTGGTCCACGAGGGGGAAGAAACACCATATATTTT. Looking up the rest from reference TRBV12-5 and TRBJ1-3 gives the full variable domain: DARVTQTPRHKVTEMGQEVTMRCQPILGHNTVFWYRQTMMQGLELLAYFRNRAPLDDSGMPKDRFSAEMPDATLATLKIQPSEPRDSAVYFCASGPRGGRNTIYFGEGSWLTVV.

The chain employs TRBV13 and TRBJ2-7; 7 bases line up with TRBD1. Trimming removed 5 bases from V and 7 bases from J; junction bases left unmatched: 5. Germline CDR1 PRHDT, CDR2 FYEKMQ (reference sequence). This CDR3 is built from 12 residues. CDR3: CASSTGTEEQYF. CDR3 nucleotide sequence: TGTGCCAGCAGCACAGGGACAGAAGAGCAGTACTTC.

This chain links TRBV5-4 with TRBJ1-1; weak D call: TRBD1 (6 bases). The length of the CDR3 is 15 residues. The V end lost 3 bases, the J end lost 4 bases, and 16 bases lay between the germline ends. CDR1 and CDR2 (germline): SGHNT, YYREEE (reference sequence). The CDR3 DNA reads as TGTGCCAGCAGCTCTTACAGGGAATCGGGCACTGAAGCTTTCTTT. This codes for CASSSYRESGTEAFF.

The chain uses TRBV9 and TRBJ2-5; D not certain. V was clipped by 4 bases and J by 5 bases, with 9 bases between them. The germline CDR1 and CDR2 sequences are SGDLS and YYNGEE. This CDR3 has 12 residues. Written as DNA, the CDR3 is TGTGCCAGCAGCCCCTCCGGGGAGACCCAGTACTTC. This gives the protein CASSPSGETQYF.

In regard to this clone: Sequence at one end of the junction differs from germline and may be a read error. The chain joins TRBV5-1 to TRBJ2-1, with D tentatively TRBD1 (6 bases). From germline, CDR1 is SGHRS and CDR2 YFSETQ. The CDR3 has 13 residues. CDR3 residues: CASSSNLDRMLVF. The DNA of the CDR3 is TGCGCCAGCAGCTCAAATCTAGACAGGATGTTGGTCTTC.

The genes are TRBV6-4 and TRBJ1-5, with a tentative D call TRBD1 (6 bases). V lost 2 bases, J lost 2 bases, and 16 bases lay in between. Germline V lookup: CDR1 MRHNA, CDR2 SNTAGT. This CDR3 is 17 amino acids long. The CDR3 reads CASSDLEPQGRNQPQHF. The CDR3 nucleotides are TGTGCCAGCAGTGACCTAGAACCACAGGGACGCAATCAGCCCCAGCATTTT.

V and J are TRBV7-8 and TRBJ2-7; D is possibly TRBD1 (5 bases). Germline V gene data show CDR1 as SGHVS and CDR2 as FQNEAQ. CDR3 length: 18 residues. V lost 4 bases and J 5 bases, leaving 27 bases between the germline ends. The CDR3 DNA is TGTGCCAGCAGCTCCACCACCGCCCCAGGGTGGGGTACCCACGAGCAGTACGTC. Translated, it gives CASSSTTAPGWGTHEQYV.

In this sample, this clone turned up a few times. CDR3: CASSLDSDGYGYTF. The CDR3 DNA sequence: TGTGCCAGCAGCTTGGACTCTGACGGGTATGGCTACACCTTC. The chain combines TRBV5-6 with TRBJ1-2; D not certain. Germline values: CDR1 SGHDT, CDR2 YYEEEE. Trimming pared 0 bases from V and 5 bases from J, leaving 11 bases between. The length of the CDR3 is 14 residues.

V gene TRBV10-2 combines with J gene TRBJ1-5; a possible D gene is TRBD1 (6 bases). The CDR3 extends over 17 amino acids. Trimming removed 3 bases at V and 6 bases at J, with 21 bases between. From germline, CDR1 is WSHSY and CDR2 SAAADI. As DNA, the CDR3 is TGCGCCAGCAGTGACGCGGACAGACTCTGGGGAAGTCAGCCCCAGCATTTT. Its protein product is CASSDADRLWGSQPQHF.

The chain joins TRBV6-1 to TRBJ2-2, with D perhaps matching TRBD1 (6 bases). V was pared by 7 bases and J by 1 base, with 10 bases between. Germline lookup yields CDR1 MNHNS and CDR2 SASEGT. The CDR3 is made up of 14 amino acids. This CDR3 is CASIGQMNTGELFF. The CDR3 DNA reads TGTGCCAGCATAGGACAGATGAACACCGGGGAGCTGTTTTTT.

CDR3 sequence reads: CSAGGPRGLSTDTQYF. The CDR3 DNA sequence: TGCAGCGCCGGGGGGCCGAGGGGCCTAAGCACAGATACGCAGTATTTT. The V gene is TRBV29-1, the J gene TRBJ2-3, with D perhaps TRBD2 (7 bases). Between the trimmed V and J ends, which lost 7 bases and 0 bases, there was a span of 20 bases. The CDR3 covers 16 residues. Germline-derived CDR1 and CDR2 are SQVTM and ANQGSEA.

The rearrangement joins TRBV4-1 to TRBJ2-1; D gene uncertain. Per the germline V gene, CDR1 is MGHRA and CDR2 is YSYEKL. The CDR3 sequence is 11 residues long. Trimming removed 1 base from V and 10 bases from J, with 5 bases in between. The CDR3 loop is CASSQGPEQFF. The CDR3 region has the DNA TGCGCCAGCAGCCAAGGGCCGGAGCAGTTCTTC.

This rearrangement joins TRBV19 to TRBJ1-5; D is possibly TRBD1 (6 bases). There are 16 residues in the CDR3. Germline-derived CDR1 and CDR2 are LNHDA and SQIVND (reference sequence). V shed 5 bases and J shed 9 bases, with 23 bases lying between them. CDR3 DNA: TGTGCCAGTAGTCCCACCGGGACGGAGGGGGGGTGGCCCCAGCATTTT. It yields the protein CASSPTGTEGGWPQHF.

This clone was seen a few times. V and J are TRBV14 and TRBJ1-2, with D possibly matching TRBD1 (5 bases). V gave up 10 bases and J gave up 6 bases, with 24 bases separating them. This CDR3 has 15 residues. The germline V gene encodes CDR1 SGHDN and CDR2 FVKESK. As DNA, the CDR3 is TGTGCCACCGGCGCGACCCCCGGGGGAGCTAATGGCTACACCTTC. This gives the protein CATGATPGGANGYTF.

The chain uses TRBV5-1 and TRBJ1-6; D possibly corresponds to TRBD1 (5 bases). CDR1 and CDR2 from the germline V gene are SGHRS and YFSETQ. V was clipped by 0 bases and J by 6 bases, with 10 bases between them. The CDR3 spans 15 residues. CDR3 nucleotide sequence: TGCGCCAGCAGCTTGGGGGACTCCCCTAATTCACCCCTCCACTTT. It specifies CASSLGDSPNSPLHF.

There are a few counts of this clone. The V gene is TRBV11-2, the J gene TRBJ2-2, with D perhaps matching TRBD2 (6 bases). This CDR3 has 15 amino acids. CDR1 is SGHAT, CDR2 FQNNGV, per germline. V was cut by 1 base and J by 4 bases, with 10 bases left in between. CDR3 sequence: CASSLGGGGTGELFF. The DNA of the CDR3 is TGTGCCAGCAGCTTAGGTGGGGGAGGCACCGGGGAGCTGTTTTTT.

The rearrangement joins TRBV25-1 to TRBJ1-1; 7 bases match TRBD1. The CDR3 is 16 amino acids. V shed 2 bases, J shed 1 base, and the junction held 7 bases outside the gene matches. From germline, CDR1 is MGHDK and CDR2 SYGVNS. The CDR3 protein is CASSENTGAKNTEAFF. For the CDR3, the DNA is TGTGCCAGCAGTGAAAATACAGGGGCTAAGAACACTGAAGCTTTCTTT.

The CDR3 nucleotides are TGTGCCAGCAGTGAACCCGGGACAACTAATGAAAAACTGTTTTTT. This sequence encodes CASSEPGTTNEKLFF. This rearrangement joins TRBV6-1 to TRBJ1-4; D remains unclear. Germline CDR1 and CDR2: MNHNS and SASEGT. The CDR3 contains 15 residues. V was trimmed by 2 bases and J by 0 bases, leaving 7 bases between them.